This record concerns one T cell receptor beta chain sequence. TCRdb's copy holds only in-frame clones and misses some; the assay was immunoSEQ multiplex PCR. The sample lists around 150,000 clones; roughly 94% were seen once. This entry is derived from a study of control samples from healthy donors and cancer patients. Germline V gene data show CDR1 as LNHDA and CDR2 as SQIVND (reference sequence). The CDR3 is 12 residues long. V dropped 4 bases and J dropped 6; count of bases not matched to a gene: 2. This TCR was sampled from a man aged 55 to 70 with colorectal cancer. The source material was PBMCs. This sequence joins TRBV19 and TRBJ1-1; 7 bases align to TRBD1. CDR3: CASSNQGAEAFF. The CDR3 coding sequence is TGTGCCAGTAGTAACCAGGGGGCTGAAGCTTTCTTT. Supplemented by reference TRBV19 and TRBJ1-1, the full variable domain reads DGGITQSPKYLFRKEGQNVTLSCEQNLNHDAMYWYRQDPGQGLRLIYYSQIVNDFQKGDIAEGYSVSREKKESFPLTVTSAQKNPTAFYLCASSNQGAEAFFGQGTRLTVV.